In this sample, the clone carrying this TCR beta chain turned up a few times. Its matching antigen is unknown. The source of the sample is a study of blood T cells in healthy people across ages. Study-level points and caveats: Estimated diversity that came from one million T cells was considered an underestimate.

Unmatched junction bases numbered 7, after V lost 4 bases and J lost 0 bases. The CDR3 is made up of 16 amino acids. Germline CDR1 reads SGHRS; CDR2 reads YFSETQ. Primed by a sample-barcoded 5' primer and a J-beta primer mix, a second PCR proceeded for 7 to 11 cycles. Template switching added a 12-random-nucleotide identifier to every cDNA molecule. MiXCR, applied by TCRdb to the 5' RACE reads, yields one record per CDR3 protein. Among hundreds of thousands of distinct CDR3 sequences listed, 40% to 50% were seen once. Sample donors were healthy Caucasian individuals that came from Russia, aged 6 to 90. Total RNA extraction produced at least 6 micrograms (per sample) for the study.

Sequencing was done on a sample of blood. V gene TRBV5-1 combines with J gene TRBJ2-3; 8 nucleotides match TRBD2. The TCR originated in a man older than 75 in good health. CDR3 residues: CASSPSIAGSTDTQYF. In DNA, the CDR3 is TGCGCCAGCAGCCCAAGCATAGCGGGGAGCACAGATACGCAGTATTTT.